This T cell receptor beta chain came from a study of blood T cell repertoires in COVID-19. Across the study: Sites in the United States, Italy and Spain provided acute and convalescent COVID-19 samples. The cDNA or gDNA used as material had been derived from T cells, B-cell-depleted T cells, or PBMCs.

V lost 2 bases, J lost 8 bases, and 6 bases stayed unmatched. Germline assignment: CDR1 MNHEY and CDR2 SVGAGI. The CDR3 sequence is 14 residues long. This clone was found once. Authors' data handling: Reference gene primer amplification gave nucleated cell count estimates. TCRdb keeps only in-frame clones here, not all; method: immunoSEQ multiplex PCR. V and J calls and clone size are as listed in that table; D and trimming were resolved from the DNA. The sample shows fewer than 500,000 clones, about four fifths of them seen only once. This clonotype was sampled from a human donor with acute or convalescent COVID-19. The donor label of this sample is uncertain. V is TRBV6-5 and J is TRBJ2-1; 7 bases align to TRBD2. The sample comprised peripheral blood. The CDR3 loop is CASSYERGRDEQFF. The CDR3 nucleotides read TGTGCCAGCAGTTACGAGCGGGGCCGTGATGAGCAGTTCTTC.